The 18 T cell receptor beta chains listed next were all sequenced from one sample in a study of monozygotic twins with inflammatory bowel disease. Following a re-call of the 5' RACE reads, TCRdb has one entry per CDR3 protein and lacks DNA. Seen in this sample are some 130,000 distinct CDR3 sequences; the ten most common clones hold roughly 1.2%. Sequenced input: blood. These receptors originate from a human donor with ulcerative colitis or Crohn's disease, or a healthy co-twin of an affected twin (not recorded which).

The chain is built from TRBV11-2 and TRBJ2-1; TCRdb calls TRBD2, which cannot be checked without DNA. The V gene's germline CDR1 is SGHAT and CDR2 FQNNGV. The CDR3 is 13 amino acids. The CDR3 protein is CASSSDWQNEQFF.

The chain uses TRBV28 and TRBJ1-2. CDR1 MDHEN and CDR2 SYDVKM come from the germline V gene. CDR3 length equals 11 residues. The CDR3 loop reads CASSDPYGYTF.

The CDR3 region is CASRPRDLSYNEQFF. This rearrangement joins TRBV28 to TRBJ2-1; TCRdb names TRBD2, which stays unverified in the absence of DNA. Germline V gives CDR1 MDHEN, CDR2 SYDVKM. This CDR3 comprises 15 residues. Variable domain in full (rest from reference TRBV28 and TRBJ2-1): DVKVTQSSRYLVKRTGEKVFLECVQDMDHENMFWYRQDPGLGLRLIYFSYDVKMKEKGDIPEGYSVSREKKERFSLILESASTNQTSMYLCASRPRDLSYNEQFFGPGTRLTVL.

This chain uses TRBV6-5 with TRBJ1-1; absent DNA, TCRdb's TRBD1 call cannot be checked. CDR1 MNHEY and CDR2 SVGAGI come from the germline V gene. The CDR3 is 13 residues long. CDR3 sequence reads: CASSPVLRVGTFF.

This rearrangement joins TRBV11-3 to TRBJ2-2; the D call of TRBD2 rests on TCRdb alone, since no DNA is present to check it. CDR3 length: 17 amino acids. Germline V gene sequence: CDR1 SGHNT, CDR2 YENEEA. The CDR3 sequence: CASSLSGSGRWTGELFF.

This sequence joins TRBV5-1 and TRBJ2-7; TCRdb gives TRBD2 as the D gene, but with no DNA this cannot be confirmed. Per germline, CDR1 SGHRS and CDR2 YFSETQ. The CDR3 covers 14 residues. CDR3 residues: CASSLSGEAYEQYF.

This chain's CDR3 is CASSSTANSYNEQFF. This chain uses TRBV5-1 with TRBJ2-1. CDR1 is SGHRS, CDR2 YFSETQ, per germline. The CDR3 is 15 residues long. The complete variable domain, with remaining parts taken from reference TRBV5-1 and TRBJ2-1, reads KAGVTQTPRYLIKTRGQQVTLSCSPISGHRSVSWYQQTPGQGLQFLFEYFSETQRNKGNFPGRFSGRQFSNSRSEMNVSTLELGDSALYLCASSSTANSYNEQFFGPGTRLTVL.

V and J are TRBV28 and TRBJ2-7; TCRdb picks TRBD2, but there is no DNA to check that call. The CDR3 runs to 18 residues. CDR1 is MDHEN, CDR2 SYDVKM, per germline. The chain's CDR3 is CASSLFSFGLAGSGEQYF.

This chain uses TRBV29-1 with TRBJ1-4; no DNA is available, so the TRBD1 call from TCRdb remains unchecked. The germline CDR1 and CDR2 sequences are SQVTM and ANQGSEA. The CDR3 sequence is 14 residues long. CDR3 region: CSVGKGGTNEKLFF.

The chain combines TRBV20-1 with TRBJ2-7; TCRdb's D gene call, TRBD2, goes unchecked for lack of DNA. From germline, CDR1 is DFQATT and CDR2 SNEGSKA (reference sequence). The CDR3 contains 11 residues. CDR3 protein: CSAIWEYEQYF.

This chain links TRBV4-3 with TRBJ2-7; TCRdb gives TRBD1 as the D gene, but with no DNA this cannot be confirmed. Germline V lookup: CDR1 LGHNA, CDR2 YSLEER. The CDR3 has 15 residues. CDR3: CASSQDRGSSYEQYF.

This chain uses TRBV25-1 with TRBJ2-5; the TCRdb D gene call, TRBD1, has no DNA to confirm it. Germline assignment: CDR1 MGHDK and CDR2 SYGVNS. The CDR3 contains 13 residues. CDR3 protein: CASRGGAQETQYF.

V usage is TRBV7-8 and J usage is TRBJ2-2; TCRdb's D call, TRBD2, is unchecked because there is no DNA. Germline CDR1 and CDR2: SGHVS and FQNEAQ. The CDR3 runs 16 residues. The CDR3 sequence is CASSLEGGRAAGELFF.

The CDR3 loop reads CATSDPMDPVIEQYF. The chain has TRBV24-1 and TRBJ2-3. This CDR3 region has 15 residues. CDR1 is KGHDR, CDR2 SFDVKD, per germline.

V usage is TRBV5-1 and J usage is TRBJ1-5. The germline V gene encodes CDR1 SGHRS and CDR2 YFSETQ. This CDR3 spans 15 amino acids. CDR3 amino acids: CASSLGGSGNQPQHF.

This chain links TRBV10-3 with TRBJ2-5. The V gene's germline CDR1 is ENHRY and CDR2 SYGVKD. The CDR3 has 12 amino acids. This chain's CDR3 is CAISPAQETQYF.

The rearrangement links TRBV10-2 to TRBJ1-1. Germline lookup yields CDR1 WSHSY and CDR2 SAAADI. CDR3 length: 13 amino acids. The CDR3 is CANIEKMNTEAFF.

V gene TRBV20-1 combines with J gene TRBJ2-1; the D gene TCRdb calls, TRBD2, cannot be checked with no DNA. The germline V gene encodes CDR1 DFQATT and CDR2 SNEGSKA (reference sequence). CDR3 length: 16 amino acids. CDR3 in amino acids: CSARNHLAGSYNEQFF.